These 3 T cell receptor beta chains came from one sample sequenced in a study of CD8+ T cells in alopecia areata. Treatment specified: oral pan-JAK inhibitor, 5-10 mg twice daily. Extracted RNA was reverse transcribed into cDNA, the sequencing template. Sequencing was performed with immunoSEQ multiplex PCR; in TCRdb, only in-frame clones are kept and a portion is missing. The table has about 97,000 clones, 50% to 60% seen once; the top ten hold 16%. The specimen was CD8+ T cells sorted from blood, collected between weeks 55 and 65, from a patient treated with tofacitinib. The receptors originated from a human donor with alopecia areata.

This chain connects TRBV7-8 to TRBJ2-3, with 14 bases identical to TRBD2. This CDR3 region has 17 residues. The junction had 4 bases not matched to a gene; V was cut back by 3 bases and J by 2 bases. Germline lookup yields CDR1 SGHVS and CDR2 FQNEAQ. CDR3 loop: CASSLTSGGADTDTQYF. In nucleotides, the CDR3 is TGTGCCAGCAGCTTGACTAGCGGGGGGGCCGACACAGATACGCAGTATTTT.

The chain uses TRBV5-1 and TRBJ1-1, with 8 bases fitting TRBD1. V lost 4 bases to trimming and J lost 5 bases; unmatched junction nucleotides: 4. This CDR3 spans 13 amino acids. Germline V gene lookup returns CDR1 SGHRS and CDR2 YFSETQ. CDR3 nucleotide sequence: TGCGCCAGCAGCCCACAGGGGGGGACTGAAGCTTTCTTT. Encoded protein: CASSPQGGTEAFF. Using reference TRBV5-1 and TRBJ1-1 for the parts outside the CDR3, the full variable domain is KAGVTQTPRYLIKTRGQQVTLSCSPISGHRSVSWYQQTPGQGLQFLFEYFSETQRNKGNFPGRFSGRQFSNSRSEMNVSTLELGDSALYLCASSPQGGTEAFFGQGTRLTVV.

The chain combines TRBV27 with TRBJ2-3; D ambiguous. From germline, CDR1 is MNHEY and CDR2 SMNVEV (reference sequence). This CDR3 is 13 amino acids long. V was pared by 4 bases and J by 1 base, with 6 bases between. The CDR3 here is CASSSFGTDTQYF. The DNA of the CDR3 is TGTGCCAGCAGTTCCTTTGGCACAGATACGCAGTATTTT.